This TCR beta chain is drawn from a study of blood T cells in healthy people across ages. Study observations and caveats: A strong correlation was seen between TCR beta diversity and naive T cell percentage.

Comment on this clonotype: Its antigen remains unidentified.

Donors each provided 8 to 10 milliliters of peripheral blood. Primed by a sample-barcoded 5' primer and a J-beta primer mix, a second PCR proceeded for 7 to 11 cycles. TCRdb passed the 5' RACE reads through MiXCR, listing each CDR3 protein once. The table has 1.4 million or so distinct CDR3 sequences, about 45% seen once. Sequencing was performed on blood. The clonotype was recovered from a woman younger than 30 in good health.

For the CDR3, the DNA is TGTGCCAGCAGCCCCCTCGGTAGCGATAACTATGGCTACACCTTC. It specifies CASSPLGSDNYGYTF. The V call is TRBV6-6, the J call TRBJ1-2; no reliable D call. Looked up from germline, CDR1 is MNHNY and CDR2 is SVGAGI (reference sequence). There are 15 residues in the CDR3. V was cut by 6 bases and J by 1 base, with 15 bases left in between.